The 21 T cell receptor beta chains listed next were all sequenced from one sample in a study of blood T cell repertoires in COVID-19. TCRdb keeps only in-frame clones here, not all; method: immunoSEQ multiplex PCR. The sample gives about 270,000 clones, around 82% of which show up once; over 8.5% is in the top ten. Sequencing was carried out using peripheral blood. The receptors shown here come from a human donor in a cohort sampled during active COVID-19.

The chain carries TRBV28 and TRBJ2-7; 8 bases line up with TRBD2. With V trimmed by 4 bases and J by 5 bases, 7 bases remained unmatched. There are 14 residues in the CDR3. Germline CDR1 reads MDHEN; CDR2 reads SYDVKM. CDR3 DNA sequence: TGTGCCAGCAGTTCCCCTAGCGGGCTTAACGAGCAGTACTTC. Translation gives CASSSPSGLNEQYF. Full variable domain (outside the CDR3, taken from reference TRBV28 and TRBJ2-7): DVKVTQSSRYLVKRTGEKVFLECVQDMDHENMFWYRQDPGLGLRLIYFSYDVKMKEKGDIPEGYSVSREKKERFSLILESASTNQTSMYLCASSSPSGLNEQYFGPGTRLTVT.

This clone was counted once. The rearrangement uses TRBV5-1 and TRBJ2-3, with 7 positions matching TRBD1. The germline V gene encodes CDR1 SGHRS and CDR2 YFSETQ. With V trimmed by 4 bases and J by 5 bases, 7 bases remained unmatched. This CDR3 has 14 residues. This chain's CDR3 is CASSAQGQQDTQYF. For the CDR3, the DNA is TGCGCCAGCAGCGCCCAGGGACAGCAAGATACGCAGTATTTT.

V gene TRBV19 combines with J gene TRBJ2-6, with D maybe TRBD1 (5 bases). From germline, CDR1 is LNHDA and CDR2 SQIVND (reference sequence). Trimming took off 6 bases at V and 1 base at J, with 16 bases between the two ends. The CDR3 has 17 residues. This chain's CDR3 is CASREGAGLSGANVLTF. Written as DNA, the CDR3 is TGTGCCAGTAGGGAAGGGGCAGGGCTTTCTGGGGCCAACGTCCTGACTTTC. Full variable domain (remainder filled in from reference TRBV19 and TRBJ2-6): DGGITQSPKYLFRKEGQNVTLSCEQNLNHDAMYWYRQDPGQGLRLIYYSQIVNDFQKGDIAEGYSVSREKKESFPLTVTSAQKNPTAFYLCASREGAGLSGANVLTFGAGSRLTVL.

The rearrangement uses TRBV6-5 and TRBJ1-6; D possibly corresponds to TRBD1 (6 bases). Germline loops: CDR1 MNHEY, CDR2 SVGAGI. This CDR3 spans 15 amino acids. Trimming took off 2 bases at V and 9 bases at J, with 14 bases between the two ends. The CDR3 here is CASSYGGQPGSPLHF. As DNA, the CDR3 is TGTGCCAGCAGTTACGGCGGACAGCCCGGTTCACCCCTCCACTTT.

V gene TRBV11-3 combines with J gene TRBJ2-2; TRBD1 aligns across 7 bases. CDR1 is SGHNT, CDR2 YENEEA, per germline. V gave up 5 bases and J gave up 6 bases; unmatched junction bases: 0. The CDR3 consists of 12 residues. CDR3 DNA: TGTGCCAGCAGCGGACAGGCCGGGGAGCTGTTTTTT. Its protein is CASSGQAGELFF.

CDR3 DNA: TGTGCCAGCTCATCCTCCCTGAGTGGGGCCAACGTCCTGACTTTC. This translates into CASSSSLSGANVLTF. The chain employs TRBV18 and TRBJ2-6; D ambiguous. CDR1 and CDR2 (germline): KGHSH, LQKENI. The CDR3 covers 15 residues. V was pared by 5 bases and J by 3 bases, with 11 bases between.

The rearrangement links TRBV5-5 to TRBJ1-5, with D hard to call. Germline V gives CDR1 SGHKS, CDR2 YYEKEE (reference sequence). The CDR3 totals 13 residues. V was pared by 0 bases and J by 4 bases, with 5 bases between. CDR3 bases: TGTGCCAGCAGCTTGGCCTTTAATCAGCCCCAGCATTTT. This sequence encodes CASSLAFNQPQHF. The full variable domain, in which reference TRBV5-5 and TRBJ1-5 provide the parts outside the CDR3, is DAGVTQSPTHLIKTRGQQVTLRCSPISGHKSVSWYQQVLGQGPQFIFQYYEKEERGRGNFPDRFSARQFPNYSSELNVNALLLGDSALYLCASSLAFNQPQHFGDGTRLSIL.

The genes are TRBV3-1 (or the pseudogene TRBV3-2) and TRBJ1-1; D might be TRBD1 (5 bases). The CDR3 runs 13 residues. V was trimmed by 3 bases and J by 6 bases, leaving 11 bases between them. Germline V CDR1 and CDR2: LGHDT, YNNKEL (reference sequence). CDR3 amino acids: CASSHAGRAEAFF. The CDR3 bases are TGTGCCAGCAGCCATGCAGGGAGGGCTGAAGCTTTCTTT.

The CDR3 region has the DNA TGTGCCAGCAGAACAGGGGTAAACATTCAGTACTTC. Protein product: CASRTGVNIQYF. This chain uses TRBV6-5 with TRBJ2-4; 7 nucleotides match TRBD1. Germline trimming cut 6 bases from V and 6 bases from J; bases unmatched to any gene: 2. The CDR3 totals 12 residues. CDR1 is MNHEY and CDR2 is SVGAGI in the germline V gene.

The chain is built from TRBV28 and TRBJ1-4; TRBD1 aligns across 8 bases. The CDR3 covers 14 residues. From germline, CDR1 is MDHEN and CDR2 SYDVKM. Trimming took 4 bases from V and 8 from J; bases not matched to a gene: 6. The CDR3 DNA follows: TGTGCCAGCAGTTCCTGGACAGGGATGGAAAAACTGTTTTTT. Amino acids: CASSSWTGMEKLFF. The complete variable domain, with remaining parts taken from reference TRBV28 and TRBJ1-4, reads DVKVTQSSRYLVKRTGEKVFLECVQDMDHENMFWYRQDPGLGLRLIYFSYDVKMKEKGDIPEGYSVSREKKERFSLILESASTNQTSMYLCASSSWTGMEKLFFGSGTQLSVL.

The rearrangement uses TRBV5-5 and TRBJ2-3, with 7 bases aligning to TRBD2. In germline, CDR1 is SGHKS, CDR2 YYEKEE (reference sequence). The trim removed 4 bases at V and 2 bases at J, leaving 19 bases unmatched. This CDR3 is built from 19 residues. CDR3 sequence: CASSPVVASGISNTDTQYF. CDR3 DNA sequence: TGTGCCAGCAGCCCGGTCGTGGCTAGCGGAATATCGAACACAGATACGCAGTATTTT.

Turning to this clone: The identical CDR3 is also encoded by other nucleotide sequences in the sample. The rearrangement uses TRBV5-1 and TRBJ2-7, with 8 bases that match TRBD1. Germline trimming cut 5 bases from V and 0 bases from J; bases unmatched to any gene: 4. CDR3 length: 14 amino acids. Looked up from germline, CDR1 is SGHRS and CDR2 is YFSETQ. CDR3 in amino acids: CASSRTGSSYEQYF. The CDR3 DNA follows: TGCGCCAGCAGTAGGACAGGGAGCTCCTACGAGCAGTACTTC. The full variable domain, in which reference TRBV5-1 and TRBJ2-7 provide the parts outside the CDR3, is KAGVTQTPRYLIKTRGQQVTLSCSPISGHRSVSWYQQTPGQGLQFLFEYFSETQRNKGNFPGRFSGRQFSNSRSEMNVSTLELGDSALYLCASSRTGSSYEQYFGPGTRLTVT.

This chain joins TRBV9 and TRBJ2-7; 7 bases agree with TRBD2. This CDR3 is 14 amino acids long. CDR1 and CDR2 from the germline V gene are SGDLS and YYNGEE. The junction had 5 bases not matched to a gene; V was cut back by 3 bases and J by 2 bases. CDR3 amino acids: CASSEASGTYEQYF. The DNA of the CDR3 is TGTGCCAGCAGCGAGGCTAGCGGTACCTACGAGCAGTACTTC.

This chain joins TRBV13 and TRBJ2-1; no clear D. The CDR3 extends over 11 amino acids. Trimming took 8 bases from V and 6 from J, leaving 8 bases between them. Germline lookup yields CDR1 PRHDT and CDR2 FYEKMQ (reference sequence). In DNA, the CDR3 is TGTGCCAGCGAGGTGGGCAATGAGCAGTTCTTC. Amino acid sequence: CASEVGNEQFF.

This clone has more than one count but fewer than ten. The chain joins TRBV3-1 (or the pseudogene TRBV3-2) to TRBJ1-3, with 10 nucleotides matching TRBD1. J gave up 0 bases and V 4 bases, and 6 bases lay outside the gene matches. The CDR3 runs to 17 residues. Germline values: CDR1 LGHDT, CDR2 YNNKEL (reference sequence). In nucleotides, the CDR3 is TGTGCCAGCAGCCCTAGACAGGGGGCCTTCTCTGGAAACACCATATATTTT. It yields the protein CASSPRQGAFSGNTIYF.

This chain uses TRBV5-6 with TRBJ2-1; 7 bases map to TRBD1. Per germline, CDR1 SGHDT and CDR2 YYEEEE. CDR3 length equals 14 residues. Trimming cost V 1 base and J 5 bases; bases outside gene matches: 3. The CDR3 DNA reads as TGTGCCAGCAGCTTGACAGGGGTCCACAATGAGCAGTTCTTC. Translation: CASSLTGVHNEQFF. The variable domain in full, with the rest retrieved from reference TRBV5-6 and TRBJ2-1, is DAGVTQSPTHLIKTRGQQVTLRCSPKSGHDTVSWYQQALGQGPQFIFQYYEEEERQRGNFPDRFSGHQFPNYSSELNVNALLLGDSALYLCASSLTGVHNEQFFGPGTRLTVL.

CDR3 region: CASSIFNRLDNEQFF. Written as DNA, the CDR3 is TGTGCCAGTAGTATTTTCAACCGATTAGACAATGAGCAGTTCTTC. The chain employs TRBV19 and TRBJ2-1; D remains unclear. The germline V gene has CDR1 LNHDA and CDR2 SQIVND (reference sequence). With 3 bases removed from V and 5 bases from J, the gap between germline ends came to 14 bases. The CDR3 is 15 residues long.

The CDR3 region is CASSEDTVYGYTF. In DNA, the CDR3 is TGTGCCAGCAGTGAAGATACGGTCTATGGCTACACCTTC. This rearrangement joins TRBV2 to TRBJ1-2, with D uncertain. The germline V gene has CDR1 SNHLY and CDR2 FYNNEI. This CDR3 region has 13 residues. The V end was cut by 1 base, the J end by 4 bases, with 7 bases between. Variable domain in full (rest from reference TRBV2 and TRBJ1-2): EPEVTQTPSHQVTQMGQEVILRCVPISNHLYFYWYRQILGQKVEFLVSFYNNEISEKSEIFDDQFSVERPDGSNFTLKIRSTKLEDSAMYFCASSEDTVYGYTFGSGTRLTVV.

In this sample, this clone turned up once. The chain links TRBV13 to TRBJ2-7; TRBD2 matches at 7 bases. Germline V gives CDR1 PRHDT, CDR2 FYEKMQ (reference sequence). With V trimmed by 7 bases and J by 2 bases, 11 bases remained unmatched. The CDR3 is 15 residues long. As DNA, the CDR3 is TGTGCCAGCACCCGACTCGGACTAGGCCCCTACGAGCAGTACTTC. This codes for CASTRLGLGPYEQYF.

The genes are TRBV13 and TRBJ1-6; D perhaps matches TRBD1 (5 bases). Trimming removed 7 bases from V and 5 bases from J, with 12 bases in between. The CDR3 spans 14 residues. Germline V gene lookup returns CDR1 PRHDT and CDR2 FYEKMQ (reference sequence). CDR3 residues: CASTGRGNNSPLHF. CDR3 nucleotide sequence: TGTGCCAGCACCGGTCGGGGGAATAATTCACCCCTCCACTTT. The variable domain in full, with the rest retrieved from reference TRBV13 and TRBJ1-6, is AAGVIQSPRHLIKEKRETATLKCYPIPRHDTVYWYQQGPGQDPQFLISFYEKMQSDKGSIPDRFSAQQFSDYHSELNMSSLELGDSALYFCASTGRGNNSPLHFGNGTRLTVT.

This chain joins TRBV18 and TRBJ1-1; D might be TRBD1 (6 bases). CDR3 length: 17 residues. CDR1 is KGHSH, CDR2 LQKENI, per germline. V lost 3 bases and J lost 0, with 17 bases in between. DNA of the CDR3: TGTGCCAGCTCACCGATCCTCGGACAGACTATGAACACTGAAGCTTTCTTT. Translation gives CASSPILGQTMNTEAFF.